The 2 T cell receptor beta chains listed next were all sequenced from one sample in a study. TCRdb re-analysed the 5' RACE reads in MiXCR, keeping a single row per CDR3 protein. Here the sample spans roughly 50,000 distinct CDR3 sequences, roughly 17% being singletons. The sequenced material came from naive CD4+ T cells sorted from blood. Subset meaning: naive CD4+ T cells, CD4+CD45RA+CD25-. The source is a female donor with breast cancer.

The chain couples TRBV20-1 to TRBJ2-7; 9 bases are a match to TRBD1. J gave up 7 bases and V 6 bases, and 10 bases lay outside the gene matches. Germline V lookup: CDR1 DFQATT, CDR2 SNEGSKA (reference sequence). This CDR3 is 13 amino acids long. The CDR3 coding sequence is TGCAGTGCCACCGGGACAGGGCAAGGGGAGCAGTACTTC. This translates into CSATGTGQGEQYF.

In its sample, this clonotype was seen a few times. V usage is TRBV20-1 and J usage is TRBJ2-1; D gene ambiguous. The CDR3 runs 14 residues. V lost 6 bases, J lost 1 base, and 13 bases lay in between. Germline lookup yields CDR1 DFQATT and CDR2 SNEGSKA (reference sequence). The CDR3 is CSAIDTLSYNEQFF. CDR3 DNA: TGCAGTGCCATCGACACCCTGTCCTACAATGAGCAGTTCTTC.